These 10 T cell receptor beta chains were all obtained from the same sample, sequenced in a study of blood T cell repertoires in COVID-19. Produced via immunoSEQ multiplex PCR; TCRdb's table is partial and in-frame only. The sample shows about 160,000 clones, 90% of them seen only once. The sample consisted of peripheral blood. Every receptor here comes from a man between 60 and 70 years old with active or convalescent COVID-19.

CDR3 bases: TGTGCCAGCAGCAAAGAGGGTGGGGTAGCGGGAGCGGGGTACCAAGAGACCCAGTACTTC. This encodes CASSKEGGVAGAGYQETQYF. The chain employs TRBV21-1 and TRBJ2-5; the table calls TRBD2, which could not be checked here. TRBV21-1 represents a pseudogene. This CDR3 has 20 residues.

The chain recombines TRBV4-2 with TRBJ2-5, with D perhaps matching TRBD2 (6 bases). The germline V and J ends were trimmed by 7 bases and 5 bases, with 14 bases remaining between them. Germline loops: CDR1 LGHNA, CDR2 YNFKEQ. The CDR3 runs to 13 residues. The CDR3 DNA reads TGTGCCAGCACGGGAGAGGCTGGTGAGACCCAGTACTTC. It encodes CASTGEAGETQYF.

This clone has a single count. The chain uses TRBV7-6 and TRBJ2-1; D gene unclear. V lost 5 bases and J 1 base, leaving 21 bases between the germline ends. There are 18 residues in the CDR3. CDR1 SGHVS and CDR2 FNYEAQ come from the germline V gene. CDR3 sequence (DNA): TGTGCCAGCAGCCCAGTACGAGACTTGGATGTGTCCTACAATGAGCAGTTCTTC. It yields the protein CASSPVRDLDVSYNEQFF.

V usage is TRBV25-1 and J usage is TRBJ2-1, with TRBD1 identical over 9 bases. The CDR3 covers 14 residues. Germline loops: CDR1 MGHDK, CDR2 SYGVNS. J was trimmed by 5 bases and V by 6 bases; bases with no gene match: 5. CDR3 in amino acids: CASSGGTGNNEQFF. CDR3 coding DNA: TGTGCCAGCAGCGGAGGGACAGGGAACAATGAGCAGTTCTTC.

The chain combines TRBV19 with TRBJ1-1; D is unclear. Germline V gene data show CDR1 as LNHDA and CDR2 as SQIVND (reference sequence). Trimming left V 5 bases short and J 1 base short, with 17 bases between. The CDR3 totals 16 residues. The CDR3 DNA follows: TGTGCCAGTAGTCCCCTATCCACGGTTAAGAACACTGAAGCTTTCTTT. Residues: CASSPLSTVKNTEAFF. Looking up the rest from reference TRBV19 and TRBJ1-1 gives the full variable domain: DGGITQSPKYLFRKEGQNVTLSCEQNLNHDAMYWYRQDPGQGLRLIYYSQIVNDFQKGDIAEGYSVSREKKESFPLTVTSAQKNPTAFYLCASSPLSTVKNTEAFFGQGTRLTVV.

This chain uses TRBV28 with TRBJ1-1, with unresolved D. CDR1 MDHEN and CDR2 SYDVKM come from the germline V gene. There are 12 residues in the CDR3. Trimming cost V 2 bases and J 3 bases, with 4 bases left between them. Here the CDR3 reads CASSLLYTEAFF. The CDR3 DNA reads TGTGCCAGCAGTTTACTGTACACTGAAGCTTTCTTT.

This chain joins TRBV29-1 and TRBJ1-1; the D gene is possibly TRBD1 (6 bases). V lost 7 bases and J lost 5, with 23 bases in between. The CDR3 is made up of 15 amino acids. Germline lookup yields CDR1 SQVTM and CDR2 ANQGSEA. The CDR3 sequence: CSAGGATRGRTEAFF. The CDR3 region has the DNA TGCAGCGCCGGGGGGGCTACAAGGGGAAGGACTGAAGCTTTCTTT.

The CDR3 protein is CASSGDRGYEQYF. CDR3 sequence (DNA): TGTGCCAGCAGCGGGGACAGGGGCTACGAGCAGTACTTC. J is TRBJ2-7 and V is TRBV7-2, with 10 bases that match TRBD1. J gave up 3 bases and V 5 bases, and 1 base lay outside the gene matches. Germline lookup yields CDR1 SGHTA and CDR2 FQGNSA. The length of the CDR3 is 13 residues. Variable domain in full (rest from reference TRBV7-2 and TRBJ2-7): GAGVSQSPSNKVTEKGKDVELRCDPISGHTALYWYRQSLGQGLEFLIYFQGNSAPDKSGLPSDRFSAERTGGSVSTLTIQRTQQEDSAVYLCASSGDRGYEQYFGPGTRLTVT.

The chain uses TRBV19 and TRBJ2-7; TRBD1 is a possible D gene (5 bases). Germline V CDR1 and CDR2: LNHDA, SQIVND (reference sequence). CDR3 length equals 15 residues. V lost 5 bases, J lost 3 bases, and 17 bases lay in between. The DNA of the CDR3 is TGTGCCAGTAGTGGGCAGGGCTCCAAATTCTACGAGCAGTACTTC. Amino acid sequence: CASSGQGSKFYEQYF.

This chain uses TRBV5-1 with TRBJ1-2; TRBD1 is a possible D gene (6 bases). Per the germline V gene, CDR1 is SGHRS and CDR2 is YFSETQ. The CDR3 runs to 11 residues. V dropped 10 bases and J dropped 4 bases, with 11 bases sitting between them. The CDR3 sequence: CASRDIYGYTF. The DNA of the CDR3 is TGCGCCTCCCGGGACATCTATGGCTACACCTTC.